One and the same sample provided the 19 T cell receptor beta chains below, sequenced in a study of T cell changes during pregnancy in multiple sclerosis. Method: immunoSEQ multiplex PCR; TCRdb's copy keeps in-frame clones and lacks some. The table shows tens of thousands of clones, with roughly nine tenths occurring only once. The input for sequencing was peripheral blood, taken in the first trimester of pregnancy. These receptors all come from a female donor in good health, enrolled as a control in a pregnancy study.

The gene calls are TRBV7-9 and TRBJ2-7, with D hard to call. This CDR3 contains 13 residues. The V end was cut by 3 bases, the J end by 1 base, with 7 bases between. The germline CDR1 and CDR2 sequences are SEHNR and FQNEAQ (reference sequence). CDR3 bases: TGTGCCAGCAGCTTTCCGGGTTCCTACGAGCAGTACTTC. This codes for CASSFPGSYEQYF.

The V gene is TRBV11-3, the J gene TRBJ1-1; D not certain. Trimming took off 3 bases at V and 1 base at J, with 6 bases between the two ends. This CDR3 comprises 13 residues. The germline V gene has CDR1 SGHNT and CDR2 YENEEA. The CDR3 DNA follows: TGTGCCAGCAGCTTGTCAGGGAACACTGAAGCTTTCTTT. Its protein product is CASSLSGNTEAFF.

The chain joins TRBV5-8 to TRBJ1-2; D not resolved. This CDR3 has 13 amino acids. Trimming left V 1 base short and J 3 bases short, with 7 bases between. Germline V CDR1 and CDR2: SGHTS, YDEGEE. Written as DNA, the CDR3 is TGTGCCAGCAGCTTGCTGGCAGACTATGGCTACACCTTC. It yields the protein CASSLLADYGYTF.

V and J are TRBV5-1 and TRBJ1-1, with 8 bases lining up with TRBD1. CDR3 size: 14 residues. In germline, CDR1 is SGHRS, CDR2 YFSETQ. Losses at the gene ends were 3 bases for V and 11 bases for J; bases not matched to a gene: 12. As DNA, the CDR3 is TGCGCCAGCAGCTCCCCTGGGGACAGGCATGAGGCTTTCTTT. This sequence encodes CASSSPGDRHEAFF.

This sequence joins TRBV27 and TRBJ1-2; TRBD1 matches at 9 bases. Germline V gene data show CDR1 as MNHEY and CDR2 as SMNVEV (reference sequence). V lost 4 bases, J lost 2 bases, and 2 bases stayed unmatched. The CDR3 totals 14 residues. The CDR3 here is CASSWGQGNYGYTF. CDR3 sequence (DNA): TGTGCCAGCAGTTGGGGACAGGGAAACTATGGCTACACCTTC.

The V and J genes are TRBV29-1 and TRBJ2-1; D is possibly TRBD1 (6 bases). This CDR3 is built from 15 residues. The V end was cut by 7 bases, the J end by 1 base, with 17 bases between. Per germline, CDR1 SQVTM and CDR2 ANQGSEA. DNA for the CDR3: TGCAGCGCCGACAGGAGGCAGGGGTCCTACAATGAGCAGTTCTTC. It is translated as CSADRRQGSYNEQFF.

The rearrangement links TRBV6-5 to TRBJ1-4, with D possibly being TRBD1 (5 bases). The CDR3 contains 14 residues. The V end was cut by 0 bases, the J end by 5 bases, with 7 bases between. The germline gives CDR1 MNHEY, CDR2 SVGAGI. The CDR3 here is CASSYSPGNEKLFF. CDR3 nucleotide sequence: TGTGCCAGCAGTTACTCGCCAGGGAATGAAAAACTGTTTTTT.

This chain uses TRBV15 with TRBJ1-5; D is ambiguous. V was pared by 3 bases and J by 4 bases, with 16 bases between. CDR3 length: 16 residues. CDR1 LNHNV and CDR2 YYDKDF come from the germline V gene (reference sequence). The CDR3 coding sequence is TGTGCCACCAGCAGGGATCTGGAGCTATTGAATCAGCCCCAGCATTTT. As protein: CATSRDLELLNQPQHF.

The genes are TRBV4-1 and TRBJ2-1, with 7 positions matching TRBD2. The V gene's germline CDR1 is MGHRA and CDR2 YSYEKL. V shed 6 bases and J 6 bases; nucleotides not matched to a gene: 8. The CDR3 totals 14 residues. CDR3 in amino acids: CASRGWERGNEQFF. CDR3 coding DNA: TGCGCCAGCAGAGGGTGGGAGCGGGGCAATGAGCAGTTCTTC.

The V and J genes are TRBV6-5 and TRBJ2-3; a weak D match, TRBD1 (5 bases). The V and J ends lost 7 bases and 1 base respectively, with 12 bases between them. The CDR3 consists of 14 residues. Germline V gene data show CDR1 as MNHEY and CDR2 as SVGAGI. This CDR3 is CASKGGARTDTQYF. DNA of the CDR3: TGTGCCAGCAAGGGTGGGGCCCGCACAGATACGCAGTATTTT.

The CDR3 sequence is CAWSVGRGRPQHF. DNA of the CDR3: TGTGCCTGGAGTGTGGGCAGGGGGAGGCCCCAGCATTTT. The chain couples TRBV30 to TRBJ1-5, with 7 bases matching TRBD1. V gave up 0 bases and J gave up 9 bases; unmatched junction bases: 5. Germline V gene sequence: CDR1 GTSNPN, CDR2 SVGIG (reference sequence). The CDR3 contains 13 residues.

The rearrangement joins TRBV18 to TRBJ2-7, with TRBD1 matching over 7 bases. Germline V lookup: CDR1 KGHSH, CDR2 LQKENI. V lost 3 bases, J lost 3 bases, and 2 bases stayed unmatched. This CDR3 is 13 amino acids long. This CDR3 is CASSPGTDYEQYF. CDR3 bases: TGTGCCAGCTCACCCGGGACAGACTACGAGCAGTACTTC.

This clone was recorded only once. The germline gene is not matched at one end of the junction; a read error may be the cause. The chain recombines TRBV7-7 with TRBJ2-5, with D perhaps TRBD1 (5 bases). Germline lookup yields CDR1 SSHAT and CDR2 FNYEAQ (reference sequence). The CDR3 is 13 residues long. The CDR3 protein is CASSSLAQGTQYF. CDR3 nucleotides: TGTGCTAGCAGCTCCTTAGCTCAGGGGACCCAGTACTTC.

CDR3 sequence (DNA): TGTGCCAGCAGCGTAGGAGGAATCTCTGGAAACACCATATATTTT. Protein sequence: CASSVGGISGNTIYF. The genes are TRBV9 and TRBJ1-3; no definite D call. Germline V CDR1 and CDR2: SGDLS, YYNGEE. CDR3 length: 15 residues. V lost 0 bases and J lost 0, with 7 bases in between.

The V gene is TRBV10-3, the J gene TRBJ2-1; 9 nucleotides agree with TRBD2. Germline V gene data show CDR1 as ENHRY and CDR2 as SYGVKD. CDR3 length: 15 residues. V was clipped by 4 bases and J by 4 bases; unmatched bases: 5. This CDR3 is CAISAGAGGYNEQFF. CDR3 coding DNA: TGTGCCATCAGTGCGGGAGCGGGGGGTTACAATGAGCAGTTCTTC.

The rearrangement uses TRBV4-1 and TRBJ2-5, with 13 bases that match TRBD2. Trimming cost V 5 bases and J 2 bases; bases outside gene matches: 8. The germline V gene encodes CDR1 MGHRA and CDR2 YSYEKL. This CDR3 is 17 amino acids long. CDR3 in amino acids: CASSSDEGLAGQETQYF. CDR3 nucleotides: TGCGCCAGCAGCTCCGACGAGGGACTAGCGGGGCAAGAGACCCAGTACTTC.

This clone occurred once. This chain joins TRBV29-1 and TRBJ1-2; D gene uncertain. The CDR3 is 13 residues long. V was pared by 6 bases and J by 5 bases, with 16 bases between. In germline, CDR1 is SQVTM, CDR2 ANQGSEA. CDR3: CSVAGGPRYGYTF. CDR3 bases: TGCAGCGTAGCAGGAGGGCCAAGATATGGCTACACCTTC.

The chain combines TRBV10-3 with TRBJ1-1; 9 bases map to TRBD1. CDR3 length: 16 amino acids. V trimming: 0 bases; J trimming: 1 base; junction bases outside the gene matches: 3. Germline-derived CDR1 and CDR2 are ENHRY and SYGVKD. The DNA of the CDR3 is TGTGCCATCAGTGAGTCGGGGACAGGGCCGAACACTGAAGCTTTCTTT. It codes for CAISESGTGPNTEAFF.

The chain joins TRBV6-5 to TRBJ1-1, with D perhaps matching TRBD1 (6 bases). CDR1 is MNHEY and CDR2 is SVGAGI in the germline V gene. The CDR3 runs 16 residues. V was shortened by 2 bases and J by 4 bases, with 17 bases between the two germline ends. In DNA form, the CDR3 reads TGTGCCAGCAGTTACGTTGTCGCAGGGGCGAGCACTGAAGCTTTCTTT. It is translated as CASSYVVAGASTEAFF.